This T cell receptor beta chain was sequenced for a study of blood T cell repertoires in COVID-19 (dated by TCRdb to 2019 to 2021). Regarding the complete study: The collaborator samples originated in the United States, Italy and Spain and spanned the acute and convalescent phases of COVID-19. The prospective study material was composed of cDNA or gDNA derived from T cells, B-cell-depleted T cells, or PBMCs. The dataset comprised deeply sampled blood TCRbeta repertoires from subjects exposed to, actively infected with, or recovered from COVID-19. The repertoires were released in a freely available public database meant as a resource for research on the immune response to SARS-CoV-2. The samples were drawn from two sources: the first 160 participants of the ongoing ImmuneRACE study, and over 950 subjects contributed by 6 global collaborators. Sample metadata almost always included a de-identified subject ID, COVID-19 status, age in years and sex. Where available, HLA class I and class II types were obtained from metadata supplied by the sample provider rather than from assay-based typing. Overall results and qualifications from the work: How much clinical and demographic metadata was included differed by source and by participant, and the metadata was provided uncurated.

Turning to this clone: The antigen it binds to is not known. No clone much larger than this one lies a single base away; base qualities are absent.

The germline V gene encodes CDR1 SNHLY and CDR2 FYNNEI. V lost 6 bases and J lost 7 bases, and the count of bases not matched to a germline gene is 6. From the cysteine up to the phenylalanine, the CDR3 has a length of 13 residues. The retained sequence is limited to the CDR3, 39 bases, with the frame set at the first base. TCRbeta CDR3 regions were amplified from genomic DNA by means of the immunoSEQ Assay, a bias-controlled multiplex PCR. From the authors' description of their analysis: The number of nucleated cells in each sample was estimated by amplification of reference gene primers within the assay. To quantify the absolute abundance of each unique TCRbeta CDR3 rearrangement, sequence reads were collapsed and filtered. Productive Simpson clonality was computed per sample as the square root of Simpson's diversity index over productive rearrangements. TCRdb mirrors the immuneACCESS table, restricted to in-frame sequences. Some clones are absent from its copies; in checked studies, under half trace to an unresolved V gene, and the reason for the others is unknown. The V and J calls and the clone size are those of that table, but D and trimming were determined from the DNA. Across this sample there are fewer than 350,000 clones, with over 75% seen only once. Around 6.8% of the sample is in the top ten clones.

In Seattle, one collaborating source enrolled patients while the infection was active and tracked those patients longitudinally over the course of disease. Whole blood was collected in K2EDTA tubes by collaborating institutions according to the institutions' own protocols. For TCRbeta analysis, collaborator samples were shipped as frozen whole blood, as isolated PBMCs, or as DNA extracted from either sample type. This clonotype was sampled from a woman aged 25 to 39 with COVID-19, enrolled during active disease. The V and J segments used are TRBV2 and TRBJ1-5, with 7 bases aligning to TRBD1. Sequencing used peripheral blood. The CDR3 in this case is CASSAGTVQPQHF. The DNA sequence follows: TGTGCCAGCAGCGCTGGGACAGTCCAGCCCCAGCATTTT. The variable domain in full, with residues beyond the CDR3 obtained from the reference TRBV2 and TRBJ1-5 genes, is EPEVTQTPSHQVTQMGQEVILRCVPISNHLYFYWYRQILGQKVEFLVSFYNNEISEKSEIFDDQFSVERPDGSNFTLKIRSTKLEDSAMYFCASSAGTVQPQHFGDGTRLSIL.